This TCR beta chain was sequenced in a study of blood T cell repertoires in COVID-19. Turning to the study itself: Sites in the United States, Italy and Spain provided acute and convalescent COVID-19 samples. Sources were T cells, B-cell-depleted T cells, or PBMCs; the material itself was cDNA or gDNA.

Trimming took 0 bases from V and 11 from J, leaving 13 bases between them. This CDR3 contains 14 residues. Germline-derived CDR1 and CDR2 are WSHSY and SAAADI. Original methodology: Estimated nucleated cell counts came from reference gene primer amplification. Generated by immunoSEQ multiplex PCR, the TCRdb table keeps only in-frame clones and is missing some. From that table come the V and J calls and clone size; the DNA was used to work out D and trimming. The repertoire holds about 83,000 clones, more than 75% seen once, with under 8.5% in the top ten. The sequence came from a man at least 80 years old with active or convalescent COVID-19. Sequences were obtained from peripheral blood. The rearrangement uses TRBV10-2 and TRBJ1-4; no clear D. The CDR3 nucleotides are TGCGCCAGCAGTGAGTCGCGGATCTCCGGGAAACTGTTTTTT. It encodes CASSESRISGKLFF.